The next 9 T cell receptor beta chains were all read from a single sample in a study of T cell responses to AZD1222 COVID-19 vaccine. Profiled with immunoSEQ multiplex PCR; TCRdb holds only in-frame clones, not every one. The sample yields over 50,000 clones, 65% to 85% seen once. The sequences come from peripheral blood, collected 28 days after the second AZD1222 dose. The source of these receptors is an adult who received the AZD1222 COVID-19 vaccine.

The rearrangement joins TRBV6-5 to TRBJ2-2; D gene unclear. The CDR3 loop spans 11 amino acids. Germline CDR1 MNHEY, CDR2 SVGAGI. V lost 4 bases to trimming and J lost 7 bases, with 4 bases between them. Written as DNA, the CDR3 is TGTGCCAGCAGTTCTTTCGGGGAGCTGTTTTTT. Its protein product is CASSSFGELFF.

This chain uses TRBV4-1 with TRBJ1-5, with D unresolved. The V gene's germline CDR1 is MGHRA and CDR2 YSYEKL. The CDR3 extends over 16 amino acids. V was cut by 0 bases and J by 3 bases, with 12 bases left in between. The CDR3 loop is CASSQEMQPPNQPQHF. CDR3 DNA: TGCGCCAGCAGCCAAGAAATGCAGCCCCCCAATCAGCCCCAGCATTTT.

Turning to this clone: The same CDR3 is also encoded by other DNA sequences in this sample. This sequence joins TRBV19 and TRBJ1-5, with D unresolved. The CDR3 extends over 13 amino acids. Trimming pared 8 bases from V and 7 bases from J, leaving 15 bases between. Per germline, CDR1 LNHDA and CDR2 SQIVND (reference sequence). This CDR3 is CASSGQINQPQHF. The CDR3 coding sequence is TGTGCCAGTTCGGGCCAGATAAACCAGCCCCAGCATTTT.

The chain recombines TRBV7-9 with TRBJ1-1, with 10 bases identical to TRBD1. The CDR3 is made up of 14 amino acids. CDR1 and CDR2 from the germline V gene are SEHNR and FQNEAQ (reference sequence). Germline trimming cut 7 bases from V and 4 bases from J; bases unmatched to any gene: 6. The CDR3 protein is CASTRQGAGTEAFF. The CDR3 nucleotides are TGTGCCAGCACCCGACAGGGGGCCGGCACTGAAGCTTTCTTT.

The V and J genes are TRBV3-1 (or the pseudogene TRBV3-2) and TRBJ2-1, with D unresolved. The CDR3 consists of 14 residues. V was clipped by 2 bases and J by 7 bases, with 12 bases between them. CDR1 is LGHDT, CDR2 YNNKEL, per germline (reference sequence). CDR3 nucleotide sequence: TGTGCCAGCAGCCAACACCCGGAGACGAATGAGCAGTTCTTC. It yields the protein CASSQHPETNEQFF.

V usage is TRBV18 and J usage is TRBJ1-5, with TRBD1 identical over 9 bases. The germline V gene encodes CDR1 KGHSH and CDR2 LQKENI. The CDR3 spans 14 residues. The J segment lost 6 bases and the V segment lost 3 bases, leaving 3 bases of the junction unmatched. CDR3 nucleotides: TGTGCCAGCTCACCGACAGGGGGAAGTCAGCCCCAGCATTTT. This sequence encodes CASSPTGGSQPQHF.

The gene calls are TRBV5-4 and TRBJ1-1, with unresolved D. The CDR3 spans 13 residues. V was trimmed by 4 bases and J by 1 base, leaving 8 bases between them. Germline V CDR1 and CDR2: SGHNT, YYREEE (reference sequence). The CDR3 nucleotides read TGTGCCAGCAGCCCGTACACGAACACTGAAGCTTTCTTT. Translated: CASSPYTNTEAFF.

This clone was detected only once. V is TRBV28 and J is TRBJ1-5; 9 nucleotides agree with TRBD1. V gave up 5 bases and J gave up 6 bases; unmatched junction bases: 8. The CDR3 is 15 amino acids. Germline V gene sequence: CDR1 MDHEN, CDR2 SYDVKM. CDR3 protein: CASSIPGQGFQPQHF. The CDR3 nucleotides are TGTGCCAGCAGTATACCGGGACAGGGCTTTCAGCCCCAGCATTTT.

This clone was observed a handful of times. This chain connects TRBV6-5 to TRBJ2-2, with unresolved D. The CDR3 is made up of 11 amino acids. Germline lookup yields CDR1 MNHEY and CDR2 SVGAGI. The V and J ends lost 8 bases and 8 bases respectively, with 9 bases between them. CDR3 bases: TGTGCCAGCGGGCTTGCTGGGGAGCTGTTTTTT. Amino acid sequence: CASGLAGELFF.